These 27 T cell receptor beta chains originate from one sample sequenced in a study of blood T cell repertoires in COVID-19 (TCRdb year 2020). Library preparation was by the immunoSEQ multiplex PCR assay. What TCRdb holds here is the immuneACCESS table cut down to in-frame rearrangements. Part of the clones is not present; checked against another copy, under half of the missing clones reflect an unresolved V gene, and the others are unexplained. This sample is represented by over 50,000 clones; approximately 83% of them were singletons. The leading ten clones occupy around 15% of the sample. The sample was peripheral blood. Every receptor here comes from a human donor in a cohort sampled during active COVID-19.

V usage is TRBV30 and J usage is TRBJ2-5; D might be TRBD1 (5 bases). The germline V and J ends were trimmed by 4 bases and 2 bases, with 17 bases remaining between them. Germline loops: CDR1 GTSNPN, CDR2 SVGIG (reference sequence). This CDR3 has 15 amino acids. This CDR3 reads CAWTWGRSIQETQYF. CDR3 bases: TGTGCCTGGACATGGGGCAGGTCGATACAAGAGACCCAGTACTTC.

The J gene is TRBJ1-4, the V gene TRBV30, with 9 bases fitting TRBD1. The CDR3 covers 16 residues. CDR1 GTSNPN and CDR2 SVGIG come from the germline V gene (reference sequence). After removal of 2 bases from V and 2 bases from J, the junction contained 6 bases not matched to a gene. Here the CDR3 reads CAWSRGTGLTNEKLFF. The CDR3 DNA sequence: TGTGCCTGGAGTAGAGGGACAGGGCTGACTAATGAAAAACTGTTTTTT.

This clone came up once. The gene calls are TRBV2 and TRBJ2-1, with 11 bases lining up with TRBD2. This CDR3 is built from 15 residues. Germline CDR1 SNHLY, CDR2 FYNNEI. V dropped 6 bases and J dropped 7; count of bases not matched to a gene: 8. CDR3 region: CASSLGLAASNEQFF. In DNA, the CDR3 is TGTGCCAGCAGCCTGGGACTAGCGGCATCTAATGAGCAGTTCTTC.

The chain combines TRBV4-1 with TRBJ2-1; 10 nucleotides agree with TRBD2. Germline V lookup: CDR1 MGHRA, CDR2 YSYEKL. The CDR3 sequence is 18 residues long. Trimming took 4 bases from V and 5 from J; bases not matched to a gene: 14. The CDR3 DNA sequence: TGCGCCAGCAGCCGGTCCCAGACGAGCGGGAGGGCGGACAATGAGCAGTTCTTC. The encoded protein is CASSRSQTSGRADNEQFF.

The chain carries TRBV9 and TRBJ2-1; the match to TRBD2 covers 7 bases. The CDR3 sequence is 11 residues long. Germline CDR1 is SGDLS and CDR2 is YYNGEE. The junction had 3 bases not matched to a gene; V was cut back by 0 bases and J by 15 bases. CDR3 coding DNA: TGTGCCAGCAGCGTAGCTCGGGAGGTGTTCTTC. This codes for CASSVAREVFF.

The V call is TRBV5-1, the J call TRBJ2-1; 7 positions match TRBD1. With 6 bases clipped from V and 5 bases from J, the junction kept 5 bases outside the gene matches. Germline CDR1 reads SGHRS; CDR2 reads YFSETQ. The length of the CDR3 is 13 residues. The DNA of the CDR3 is TGCGCCAGCAAGGGGACAGCAGACAATGAGCAGTTCTTC. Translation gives CASKGTADNEQFF. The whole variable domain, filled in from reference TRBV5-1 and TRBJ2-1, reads KAGVTQTPRYLIKTRGQQVTLSCSPISGHRSVSWYQQTPGQGLQFLFEYFSETQRNKGNFPGRFSGRQFSNSRSEMNVSTLELGDSALYLCASKGTADNEQFFGPGTRLTVL.

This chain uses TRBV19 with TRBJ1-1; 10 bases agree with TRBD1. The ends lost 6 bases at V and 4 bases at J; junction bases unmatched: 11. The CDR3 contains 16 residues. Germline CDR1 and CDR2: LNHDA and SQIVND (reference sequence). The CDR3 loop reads CASRGTGVLWGTEAFF. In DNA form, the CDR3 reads TGTGCCAGTAGAGGGACAGGGGTTCTTTGGGGCACTGAAGCTTTCTTT.

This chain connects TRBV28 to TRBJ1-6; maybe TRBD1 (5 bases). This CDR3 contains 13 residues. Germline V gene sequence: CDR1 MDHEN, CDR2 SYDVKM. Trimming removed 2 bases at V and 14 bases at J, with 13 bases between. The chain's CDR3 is CASSLRGRSTLHF. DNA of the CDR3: TGTGCCAGCAGTTTAAGGGGCCGGTCCACCCTCCACTTT.

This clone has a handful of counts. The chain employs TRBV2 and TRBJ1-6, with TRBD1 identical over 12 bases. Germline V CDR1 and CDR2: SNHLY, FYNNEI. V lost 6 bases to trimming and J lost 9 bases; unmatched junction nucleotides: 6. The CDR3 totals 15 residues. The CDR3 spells CASRGGQGAVSPLHF. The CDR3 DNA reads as TGTGCCAGCAGGGGGGGACAGGGGGCAGTTTCACCCCTCCACTTT. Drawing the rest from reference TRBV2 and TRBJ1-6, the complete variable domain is EPEVTQTPSHQVTQMGQEVILRCVPISNHLYFYWYRQILGQKVEFLVSFYNNEISEKSEIFDDQFSVERPDGSNFTLKIRSTKLEDSAMYFCASRGGQGAVSPLHFGNGTRLTVT.

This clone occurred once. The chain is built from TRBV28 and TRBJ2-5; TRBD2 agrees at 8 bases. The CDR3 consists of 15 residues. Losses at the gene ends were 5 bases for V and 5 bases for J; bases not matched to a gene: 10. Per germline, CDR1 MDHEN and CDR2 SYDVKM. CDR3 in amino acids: CASSRTSRESETQYF. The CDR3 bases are TGTGCCAGCAGTCGGACTAGCCGGGAGAGTGAGACCCAGTACTTC.

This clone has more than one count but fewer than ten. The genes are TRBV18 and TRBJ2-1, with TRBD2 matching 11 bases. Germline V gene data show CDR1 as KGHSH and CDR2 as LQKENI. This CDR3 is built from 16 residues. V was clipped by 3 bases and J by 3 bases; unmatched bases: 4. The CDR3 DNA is TGTGCCAGCTCACCGCCCACTAGCGGGAGCTACAATGAGCAGTTCTTC. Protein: CASSPPTSGSYNEQFF.

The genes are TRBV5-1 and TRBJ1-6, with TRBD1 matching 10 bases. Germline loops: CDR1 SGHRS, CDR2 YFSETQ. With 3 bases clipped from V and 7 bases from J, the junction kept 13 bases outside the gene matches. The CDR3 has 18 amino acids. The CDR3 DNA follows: TGCGCCAGCAGCTCCCCTTCAAATCCGGGACAGGGGAATTCACCCCTCCACTTT. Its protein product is CASSSPSNPGQGNSPLHF.

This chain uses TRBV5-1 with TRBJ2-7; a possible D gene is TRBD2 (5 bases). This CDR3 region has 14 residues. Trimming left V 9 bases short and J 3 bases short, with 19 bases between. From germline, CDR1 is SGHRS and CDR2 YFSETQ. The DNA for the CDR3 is TGCGCCACCCGGTGGACTCAAGGTAACTACGAGCAGTACTTC. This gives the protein CATRWTQGNYEQYF.

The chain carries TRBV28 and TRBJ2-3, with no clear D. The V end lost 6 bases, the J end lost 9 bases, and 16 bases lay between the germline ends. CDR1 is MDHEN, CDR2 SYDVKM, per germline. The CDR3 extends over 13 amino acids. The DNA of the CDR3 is TGTGCCAGCAGCCCCCCGTCCGGAGTCACGCAGTATTTT. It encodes CASSPPSGVTQYF.

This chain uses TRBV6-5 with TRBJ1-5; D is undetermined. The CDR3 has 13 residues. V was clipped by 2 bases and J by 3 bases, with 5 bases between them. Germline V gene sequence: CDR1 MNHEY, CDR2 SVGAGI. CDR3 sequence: CASSYNINQPQHF. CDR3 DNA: TGTGCCAGCAGTTACAACATCAATCAGCCCCAGCATTTT.

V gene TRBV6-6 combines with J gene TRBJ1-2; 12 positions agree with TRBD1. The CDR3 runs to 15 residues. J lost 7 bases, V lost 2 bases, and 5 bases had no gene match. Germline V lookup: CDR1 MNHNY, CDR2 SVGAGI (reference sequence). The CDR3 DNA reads TGTGCCAGCAGTTACCTCGGGACAGGGGGCTTTGGCTACACCTTC. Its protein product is CASSYLGTGGFGYTF.

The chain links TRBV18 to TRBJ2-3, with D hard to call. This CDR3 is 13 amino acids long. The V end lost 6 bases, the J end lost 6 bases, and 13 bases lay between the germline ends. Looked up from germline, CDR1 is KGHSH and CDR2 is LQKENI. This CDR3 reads CASSPETRDTQYF. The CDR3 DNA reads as TGTGCCAGCTCGCCAGAAACGAGGGATACGCAGTATTTT. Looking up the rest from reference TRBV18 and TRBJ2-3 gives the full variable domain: NAGVMQNPRHLVRRRGQEARLRCSPMKGHSHVYWYRQLPEEGLKFMVYLQKENIIDESGMPKERFSAEFPKEGPSILRIQQVVRGDSAAYFCASSPETRDTQYFGPGTRLTVL.

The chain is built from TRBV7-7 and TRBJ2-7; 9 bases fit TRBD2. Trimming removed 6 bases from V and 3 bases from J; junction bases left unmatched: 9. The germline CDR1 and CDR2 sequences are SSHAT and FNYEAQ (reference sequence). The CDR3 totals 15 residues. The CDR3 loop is CASSPTLAGYYEQYF. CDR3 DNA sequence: TGTGCCAGCAGTCCAACCCTAGCGGGATACTACGAGCAGTACTTC.

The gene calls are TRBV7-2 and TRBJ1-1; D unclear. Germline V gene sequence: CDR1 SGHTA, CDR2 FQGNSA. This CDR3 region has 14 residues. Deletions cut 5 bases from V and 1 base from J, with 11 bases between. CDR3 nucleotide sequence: TGTGCCAGCAGCGGCGGGCGGGGGAACACTGAAGCTTTCTTT. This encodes CASSGGRGNTEAFF.

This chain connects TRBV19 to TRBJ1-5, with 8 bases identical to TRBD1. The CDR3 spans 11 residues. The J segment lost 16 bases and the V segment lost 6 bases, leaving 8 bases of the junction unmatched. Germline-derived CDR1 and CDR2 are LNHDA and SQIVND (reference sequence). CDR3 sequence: CASRGTGGRHF. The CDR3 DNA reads TGTGCCAGTAGGGGGACAGGCGGGCGACATTTT.

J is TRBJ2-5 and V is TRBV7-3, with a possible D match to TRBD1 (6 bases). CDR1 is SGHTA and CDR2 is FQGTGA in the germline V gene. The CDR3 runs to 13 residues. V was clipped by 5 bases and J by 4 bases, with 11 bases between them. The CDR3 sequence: CASSLAGVETQYF. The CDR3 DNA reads TGTGCCAGCAGCCTTGCAGGGGTAGAGACCCAGTACTTC.

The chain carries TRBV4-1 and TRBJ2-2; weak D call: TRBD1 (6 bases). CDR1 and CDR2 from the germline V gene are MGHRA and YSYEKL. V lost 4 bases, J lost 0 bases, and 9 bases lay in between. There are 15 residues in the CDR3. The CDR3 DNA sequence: TGCGCCAGCAGCCCGGACAGAACGAACACCGGGGAGCTGTTTTTT. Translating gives CASSPDRTNTGELFF.

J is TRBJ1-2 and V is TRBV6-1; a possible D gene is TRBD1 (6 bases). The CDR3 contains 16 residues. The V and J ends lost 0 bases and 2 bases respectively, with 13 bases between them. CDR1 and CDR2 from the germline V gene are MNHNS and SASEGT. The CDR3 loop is CASSEARAGANYGYTF. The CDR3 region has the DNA TGTGCCAGCAGTGAAGCAAGGGCAGGGGCGAACTATGGCTACACCTTC.

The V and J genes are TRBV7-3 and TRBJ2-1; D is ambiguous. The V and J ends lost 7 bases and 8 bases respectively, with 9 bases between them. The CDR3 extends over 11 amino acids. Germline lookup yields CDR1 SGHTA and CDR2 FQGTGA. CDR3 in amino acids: CASTGGDEQFF. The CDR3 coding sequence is TGTGCCAGCACAGGTGGCGATGAGCAGTTCTTC.

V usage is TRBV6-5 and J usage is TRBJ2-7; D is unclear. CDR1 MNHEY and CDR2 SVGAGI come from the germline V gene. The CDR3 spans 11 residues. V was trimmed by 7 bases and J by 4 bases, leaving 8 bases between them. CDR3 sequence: CASIKRYEQYF. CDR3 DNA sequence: TGTGCCAGCATCAAGAGATACGAGCAGTACTTC.

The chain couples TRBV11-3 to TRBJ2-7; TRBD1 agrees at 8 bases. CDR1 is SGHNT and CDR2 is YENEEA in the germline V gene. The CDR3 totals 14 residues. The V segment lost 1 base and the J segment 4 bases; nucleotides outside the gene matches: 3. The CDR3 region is CASSLAGTGYEQYF. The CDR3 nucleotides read TGTGCCAGCAGCTTAGCCGGGACAGGTTACGAGCAGTACTTC.

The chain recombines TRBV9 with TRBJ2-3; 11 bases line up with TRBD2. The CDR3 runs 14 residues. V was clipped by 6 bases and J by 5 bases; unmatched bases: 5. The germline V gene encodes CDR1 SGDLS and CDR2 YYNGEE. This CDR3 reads CASNSGRAEDTQYF. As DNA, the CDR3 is TGTGCCAGCAATAGCGGGAGGGCCGAAGATACGCAGTATTTT.